These T cell receptor beta chains were read from a single sample in a study of blood T cell repertoires in COVID-19. Assay: immunoSEQ multiplex PCR; the TCRdb copy retains only in-frame clones and omits some. Seen here are a few hundred thousand clones, approximately 90% observed once, and the top ten hold roughly 13%. The specimen was peripheral blood. The receptors stem from a woman between 50 and 59 years old with COVID-19, enrolled during active disease. Each CDR3 is given with its conserved first and last residue. A D gene is named only where the DNA matches it firmly. Expanded clones are given a class, and other clones once, few, many or no size at all.

v_gene	abundance	j_gene	d_gene	CDR3aa	CDR3nt
TRBV13	.	TRBJ2-1	TRBD2	CASSSSGGAGEQFF	TGTGCCAGCAGCTCCAGCGGGGGGGCAGGAGAGCAGTTCTTC
TRBV13	.	TRBJ1-3	.	CASSPAAGSGRNTIYF	TGTGCCAGCAGCCCCGCCGCCGGATCAGGGAGAAACACCATATATTTT
TRBV7-9	.	TRBJ1-1	.	CASSLNYGNTEAFF	TGTGCCAGCAGCCTAAATTACGGGAACACTGAAGCTTTCTTT
TRBV5-1	few	TRBJ1-5	.	CASSLEGSGQPQHF	TGCGCCAGCAGCTTGGAGGGGTCCGGACAGCCCCAGCATTTT
TRBV12-5	.	TRBJ2-1	.	CASGLGGVEQFF	TGTGCTAGTGGTTTGGGAGGTGTTGAGCAGTTCTTC
TRBV9	once	TRBJ2-1	TRBD2	CASSITSGGSYNEQFF	TGTGCCAGCAGCATAACTAGCGGGGGTTCCTACAATGAGCAGTTCTTC
TRBV9	.	TRBJ1-1	.	CASSVQGSSEAFF	TGTGCCAGCAGCGTACAGGGGTCTAGCGAAGCTTTCTTT
TRBV2	.	TRBJ2-3	TRBD2	CASSEGRVADTQYF	TGTGCCAGCAGTGAGGGGAGGGTCGCAGATACGCAGTATTTT
TRBV30	.	TRBJ2-7	.	CAWSAPPIHYEQYF	TGTGCCTGGAGTGCACCACCTATCCACTACGAGCAGTACTTC
TRBV5-6	.	TRBJ2-7	TRBD2	CASSRSPGLGLLEQYF	TGTGCCAGCAGCCGTAGTCCGGGACTAGGTCTCCTCGAGCAGTACTTC
TRBV18	.	TRBJ2-2	TRBD2	CASSGTTNTGELFF	TGTGCCAGCTCTGGGACTACGAACACCGGGGAGCTGTTTTTT
TRBV19	.	TRBJ1-3	.	CASSIRREAGNTIYF	TGTGCCAGTAGTATAAGGAGGGAAGCTGGAAACACCATATATTTT
TRBV3-1/TRBV3-2	.	TRBJ1-1	.	CASSSPIGGDSKAFF	TGTGCCAGCAGCTCACCAATTGGGGGCGACAGCAAAGCTTTCTTT
TRBV6-5	.	TRBJ1-1	.	CASRAGSSPNTEAFF	TGTGCCAGCAGGGCAGGGTCGTCTCCGAACACTGAAGCTTTCTTT
TRBV18	.	TRBJ1-1	.	CASSPTAGNTEAFF	TGTGCCAGCTCACCTACAGCGGGGAACACTGAAGCTTTCTTT
TRBV6-6	.	TRBJ1-2	.	CATTDSFNYGYTF	TGTGCCACGACGGACAGTTTCAACTATGGCTACACCTTC
TRBV29-1	.	TRBJ1-1	.	CSPIRGYTEAFF	TGCAGCCCGATACGGGGGTACACTGAAGCTTTCTTT
TRBV9	once	TRBJ2-3	.	CASRPPAGSTDTQYF	TGTGCCAGCAGGCCTCCCGCGGGTAGCACAGATACGCAGTATTTT
TRBV2	.	TRBJ2-1	TRBD1	CASSLQGVYYNEQFF	TGTGCCAGCAGCCTTCAGGGGGTATACTACAATGAGCAGTTCTTC
TRBV9	once	TRBJ1-4	TRBD1	CASSPHRGPREKLFF	TGTGCCAGCAGCCCGCACAGGGGGCCGAGGGAAAAACTGTTTTTT
TRBV5-1	once	TRBJ1-3	TRBD1	CASSPGTASGNTIYF	TGCGCCAGCAGCCCCGGGACAGCTTCTGGAAACACCATATATTTT
TRBV12-3/TRBV12-4	.	TRBJ2-1	TRBD2	CATDAGGTNEQFF	TGTGCCACCGACGCGGGGGGGACTAATGAGCAGTTCTTC
TRBV6-6	few	TRBJ1-6	TRBD1	CATQGELIYNSPLHF	TGTGCCACCCAGGGGGAACTTATCTATAATTCACCCCTCCACTTT
TRBV5-4	.	TRBJ2-7	.	CASSLGDIYSEQYF	TGTGCCAGCAGCTTGGGAGACATTTACTCCGAGCAGTACTTC
TRBV4-2	.	TRBJ2-7	.	CASSQNSGRGSYEQYF	TGTGCCAGCAGCCAAAATTCGGGGAGGGGGTCCTACGAGCAGTACTTC
TRBV3-1/TRBV3-2	.	TRBJ1-5	.	CASSHGPPGPQHF	TGTGCCAGCAGCCATGGCCCCCCGGGGCCCCAGCATTTT
TRBV5-1	.	TRBJ2-7	.	CASMGGADISYEQYF	TGCGCCAGCATGGGGGGGGCGGACATCTCCTACGAGCAGTACTTC
TRBV24-1	.	TRBJ1-1	.	CATSDDISTEAFF	TGTGCCACCAGTGACGACATCAGCACTGAAGCTTTCTTT
TRBV5-4	.	TRBJ1-1	.	CASSQDWNTEAFF	TGTGCCAGCAGCCAGGACTGGAACACTGAAGCTTTCTTT
TRBV24-1	.	TRBJ1-1	.	CATSDGQGRAFF	TGTGCCACCAGTGATGGGCAGGGTAGAGCTTTCTTT
TRBV19	once	TRBJ1-2	TRBD1	CASSVTGGADGYTF	TGTGCCAGTAGTGTCACAGGGGGCGCAGATGGCTACACCTTC
TRBV19	.	TRBJ2-7	TRBD2	CASRGGGPTYEQYF	TGTGCCTCACGGGGCGGGGGGCCAACCTACGAGCAGTACTTC
TRBV5-1	.	TRBJ1-4	.	CASSLGDLNEKLFF	TGCGCCAGCAGCTTGGGAGATCTAAATGAAAAACTGTTTTTT
TRBV11-1	.	TRBJ1-1	.	CASSRQYRGTEAFF	TGTGCCAGCAGCCGCCAATATCGAGGCACTGAAGCTTTCTTT
TRBV10-1	.	TRBJ1-1	TRBD1	CASSGPGTENTEAFF	TGCGCCAGCAGTGGACCCGGGACAGAAAACACTGAAGCTTTCTTT
TRBV19	.	TRBJ1-5	TRBD1	CASSIRQGTTNQPQHF	TGTGCCAGTAGTATTCGACAGGGGACTACCAATCAGCCCCAGCATTTT
TRBV9	.	TRBJ1-1	.	CASSARGAGTEAFF	TGTGCCAGCAGCGCCAGGGGCGCAGGGACTGAAGCTTTCTTT
TRBV5-4	.	TRBJ1-4	TRBD1	CASSARTGTTNEKLFF	TGTGCCAGCAGCGCCAGGACAGGGACAACTAATGAAAAACTGTTTTTT
TRBV11-2	.	TRBJ2-3	.	CASSWVGRGDTQYF	TGTGCCAGCAGCTGGGTCGGTAGGGGGGATACGCAGTATTTT
TRBV6-5	.	TRBJ1-2	TRBD1	CASSYSTGGPYGYTF	TGTGCCAGCAGTTACTCGACAGGGGGCCCTTATGGCTACACCTTC